This record concerns one T cell receptor beta chain sequence. The data originate from a study of blood T cell repertoires in COVID-19. Study at large: Some COVID-19 samples were acute and others convalescent; all came from the United States, Italy and Spain.

This CDR3 is built from 15 residues. Trimming took 0 bases from V and 3 from J, leaving 9 bases between them. The germline CDR1 and CDR2 sequences are SGHRS and YFSETQ. This table comes from immunoSEQ multiplex PCR, and its TCRdb copy is limited to in-frame clones, with some not included. The sample has 110,000 to 150,000 clones, over 75% seen once; the top ten hold about 1.8%. Sequenced sample: peripheral blood. The receptor comes from a woman aged 45-65 years with acute or convalescent COVID-19. This chain joins TRBV5-1 and TRBJ2-2; no clear D. The CDR3 region has the DNA TGCGCCAGCAGCTTGGATCAGGTCGACACCGGGGAGCTGTTTTTT. Its protein is CASSLDQVDTGELFF.